The entry that follows covers one T cell receptor (beta chain) sequence. Trimming removed 6 bases from V and 3 bases from J, with 14 bases in between. In germline, CDR1 is SNHLY, CDR2 FYNNEI. The CDR3 contains 14 residues. Expressed TCRB transcripts were sequenced because the entire RNA isolate underwent reverse transcription. Using immunoSEQ multiplex PCR, the repertoire was profiled, and TCRdb retains in-frame clones only, with some absent. The table has 250,000 or so clones, roughly 30% seen once; the top ten hold around 4%. The data are from a study of beta chain features in type 1 diabetes. The sequence was obtained from a young man in good health. The sequenced sample consisted of central memory CD4+ T cells from blood. The chain links TRBV2 to TRBJ1-1, with D perhaps TRBD1 (5 bases). The CDR3 here is CASSGGWPHTEAFF. In DNA, the CDR3 is TGTGCCAGCAGCGGGGGGTGGCCTCACACTGAAGCTTTCTTT.